This T cell receptor (beta chain) is from a study of Ad26.COV2.S vaccination and SARS-CoV-2 variants. The overall study: Ad26.COV2.S arm of COV1001 included the donor. Intramuscular Ad26.COV2.S at 5x10^10 or 1x10^11 viral particles.

CDR1 is MNHEY, CDR2 SVGEGT, per germline. The V end was cut by 5 bases, the J end by 12 bases, with 16 bases between. The CDR3 length is 12 residues. The method was immunoSEQ multiplex PCR; TCRdb's version includes in-frame clones alone and lacks a portion of them. The sample holds about 250,000 clones, around nine tenths seen once. Stated treatment: about 20 received Ad26.COV2.S at low or high dose, single or two shots; about 5 received placebo; per-sample allocation not given. After the first vaccine or placebo injection, samples were drawn on day 63. As its vector, the vaccine had Ad26, which expressed Wuhan-strain SARS-CoV-2 spike.

This sequence was found in a person between 18 and 65 years old who received the Ad26.COV2.S COVID-19 vaccine or a placebo. This sample comprised peripheral blood, obtained in a trial of Ad26.COV2.S vaccine versus placebo. The chain employs TRBV6-2 or TRBV6-3 and TRBJ1-1, with D possibly being TRBD1 (5 bases). In DNA form, the CDR3 reads TGTGCCAGCAGTCGCCTTCACAGGAATACTTTCTTT. Residues: CASSRLHRNTFF.